Described below is a single T cell receptor beta chain sequence and its context. The sample is drawn from a study of blood T cells in healthy people across ages. Through a sample-barcoded 5' primer and a J-beta primer mix, a second PCR was run for roughly 6 to 12 cycles. With 12 random nucleotides, a template-switch adaptor tagged each individual cDNA molecule. The yield of each sample was at least 2.5 million CDR3-containing paired-end reads. One entry per CDR3 protein results from TCRdb running MiXCR on the 5' RACE reads. The profile shows 1.8 million or so distinct CDR3 sequences, 35% to 50% of them singletons. The V end lost 8 bases, the J end lost 4 bases, and 23 bases lay between the germline ends. CDR1 is ENHRY and CDR2 is SYGVKD in the germline V gene. The CDR3 spans 17 residues.

J is TRBJ2-2 and V is TRBV10-3, with D maybe TRBD1 (6 bases). Input material: blood. This clonotype was obtained from a human donor in good health. The CDR3 nucleotides are TGTGCCATCCGGGCACAAGACAGGATATTGGGCACCGGGGAGCTGTTTTTT. This codes for CAIRAQDRILGTGELFF.